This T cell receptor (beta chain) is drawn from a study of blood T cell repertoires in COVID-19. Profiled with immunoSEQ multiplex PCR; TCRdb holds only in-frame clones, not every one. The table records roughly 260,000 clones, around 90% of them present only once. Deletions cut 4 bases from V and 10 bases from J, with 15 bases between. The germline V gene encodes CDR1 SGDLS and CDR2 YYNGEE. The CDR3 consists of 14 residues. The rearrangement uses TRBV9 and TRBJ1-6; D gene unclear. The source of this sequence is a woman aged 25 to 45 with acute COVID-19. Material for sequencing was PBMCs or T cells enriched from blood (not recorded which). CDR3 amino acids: CASSLRLEGSPLHF. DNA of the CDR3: TGTGCCAGCAGCCTCAGGTTGGAGGGATCACCCCTCCACTTT. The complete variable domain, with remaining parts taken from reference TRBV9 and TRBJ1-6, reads DSGVTQTPKHLITATGQRVTLRCSPRSGDLSVYWYQQSLDQGLQFLIQYYNGEERAKGNILERFSAQQFPDLHSELNLSSLELGDSALYFCASSLRLEGSPLHFGNGTRLTVT.